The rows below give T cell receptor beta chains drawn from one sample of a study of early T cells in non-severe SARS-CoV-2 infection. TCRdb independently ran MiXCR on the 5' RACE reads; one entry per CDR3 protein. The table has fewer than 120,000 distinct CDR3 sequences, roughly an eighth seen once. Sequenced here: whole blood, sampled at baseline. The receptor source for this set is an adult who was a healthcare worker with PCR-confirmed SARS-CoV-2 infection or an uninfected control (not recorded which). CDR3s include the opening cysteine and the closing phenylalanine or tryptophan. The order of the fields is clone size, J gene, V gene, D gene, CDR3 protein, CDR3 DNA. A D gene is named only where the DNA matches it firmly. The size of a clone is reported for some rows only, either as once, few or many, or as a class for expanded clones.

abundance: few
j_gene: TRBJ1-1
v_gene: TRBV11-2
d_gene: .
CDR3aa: CASSPIPGHTEAFF
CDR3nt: TGTGCCAGCAGCCCGATACCGGGACACACTGAAGCTTTCTTT

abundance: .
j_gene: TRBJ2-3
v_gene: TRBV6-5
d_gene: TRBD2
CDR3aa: CATGLAGPTDTQYF
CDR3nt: TGTGCCACGGGACTAGCGGGGCCCACAGATACGCAGTATTTT

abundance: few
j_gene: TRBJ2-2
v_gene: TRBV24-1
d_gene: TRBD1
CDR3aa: CATRERNWTGKVPGELFF
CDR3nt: TGTGCCACCAGGGAGAGGAACTGGACAGGGAAGGTCCCCGGGGAGCTGTTTTTT

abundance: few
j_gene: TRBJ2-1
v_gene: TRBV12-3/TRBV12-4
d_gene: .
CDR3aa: CASSLFGQQFF
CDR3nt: TGTGCCAGCAGTTTATTTGGACAGCAGTTCTTC

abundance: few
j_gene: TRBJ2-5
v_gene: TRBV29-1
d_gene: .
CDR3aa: CSGDTQTETQYF
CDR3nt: TGCAGCGGGGACACTCAGACAGAGACCCAGTACTTC

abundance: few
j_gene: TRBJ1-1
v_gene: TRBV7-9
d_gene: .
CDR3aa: CASSFNGGNTEAFF
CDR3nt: TGTGCCAGCAGCTTCAATGGGGGGAACACTGAAGCTTTCTTT

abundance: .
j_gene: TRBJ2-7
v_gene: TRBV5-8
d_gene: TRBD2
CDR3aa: CASSSSLAGPPYEQYF
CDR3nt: TGTGCCAGCAGCTCTTCCTTAGCGGGGCCGCCCTACGAGCAGTACTTC

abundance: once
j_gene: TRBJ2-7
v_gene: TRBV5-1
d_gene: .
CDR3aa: CASSLALTEYEQYF
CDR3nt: TGCGCCAGCAGCTTGGCCTTGACGGAATACGAGCAGTACTTC

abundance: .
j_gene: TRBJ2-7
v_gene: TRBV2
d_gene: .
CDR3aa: CASSEFPGEQYF
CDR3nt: TGTGCCAGCAGTGAATTCCCTGGCGAGCAGTACTTC

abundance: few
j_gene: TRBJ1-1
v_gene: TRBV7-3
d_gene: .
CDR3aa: CASSSDWNTEAFF
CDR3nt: TGTGCCAGCAGCTCGGATTGGAACACTGAAGCTTTCTTT

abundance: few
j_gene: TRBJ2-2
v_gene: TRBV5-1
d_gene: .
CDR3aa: CASSSVLGGTGELFF
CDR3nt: TGCGCCAGCAGCTCAGTACTAGGTGGCACCGGGGAGCTGTTTTTT

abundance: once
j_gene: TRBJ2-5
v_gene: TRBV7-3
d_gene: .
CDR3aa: CASSLRRKETQYF
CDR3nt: TGTGCCAGCAGCTTACGGCGGAAAGAGACCCAGTACTTC

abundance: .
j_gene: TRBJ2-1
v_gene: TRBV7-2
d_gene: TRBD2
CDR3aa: CASSLQSGGSSYNEQFF
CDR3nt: TGTGCCAGCAGCTTACAAAGTGGCGGGAGCTCCTACAATGAGCAGTTCTTC

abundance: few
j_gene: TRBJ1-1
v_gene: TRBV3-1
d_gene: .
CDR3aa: CASSQEPGETNTEAFF
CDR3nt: TGTGCCAGCAGCCAAGAACCCGGAGAGACGAACACTGAAGCTTTCTTT

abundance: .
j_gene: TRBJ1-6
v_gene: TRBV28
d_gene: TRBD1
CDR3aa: CAGTDRANSPLHF
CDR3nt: TGTGCCGGAACGGACAGGGCGAATTCACCCCTCCACTTT

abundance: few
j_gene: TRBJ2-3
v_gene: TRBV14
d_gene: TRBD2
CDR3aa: CASSYGLAGGPLDTQYF
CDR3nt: TGTGCCAGCAGCTATGGACTAGCGGGAGGGCCGCTAGATACGCAGTATTTT

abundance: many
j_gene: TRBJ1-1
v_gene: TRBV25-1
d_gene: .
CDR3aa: CASSESGGRTEAFF
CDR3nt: TGTGCCAGCAGTGAATCGGGGGGCAGAACTGAAGCTTTCTTT

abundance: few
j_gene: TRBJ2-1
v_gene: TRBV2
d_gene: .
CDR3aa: CATAKAASSYNEQFF
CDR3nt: TGTGCCACCGCAAAAGCGGCCTCCTCCTACAATGAGCAGTTCTTC

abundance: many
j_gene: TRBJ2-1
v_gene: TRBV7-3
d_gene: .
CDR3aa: CASSRSPTEYNEQFF
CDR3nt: TGTGCCAGCAGTCGTTCCCCGACAGAATACAATGAGCAGTTCTTC

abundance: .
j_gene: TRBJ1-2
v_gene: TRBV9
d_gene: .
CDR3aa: CASSVEGRRNYGYTF
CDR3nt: TGTGCCAGCAGCGTAGAGGGCAGGAGGAACTATGGCTACACCTTC

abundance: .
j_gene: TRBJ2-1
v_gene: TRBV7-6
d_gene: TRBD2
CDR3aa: CASSSGTSGHYNEQFF
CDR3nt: TGTGCCAGCAGCTCCGGGACTAGCGGGCACTACAATGAGCAGTTCTTC

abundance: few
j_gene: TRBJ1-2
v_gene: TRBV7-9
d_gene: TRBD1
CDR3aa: CASSYQTGGVYGYTF
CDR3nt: TGTGCCAGCAGCTATCAAACAGGGGGAGTCTATGGCTACACCTTC

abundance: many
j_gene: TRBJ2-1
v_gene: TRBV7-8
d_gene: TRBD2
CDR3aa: CASSSRTSGNNEQFF
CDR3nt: TGTGCCAGCAGCTCGAGGACTAGCGGGAACAATGAGCAGTTCTTC

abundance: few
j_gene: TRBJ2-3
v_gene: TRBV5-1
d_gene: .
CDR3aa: CARTTDGKVRTQYF
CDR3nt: TGCGCCAGAACTACCGACGGAAAAGTACGTACGCAGTATTTT

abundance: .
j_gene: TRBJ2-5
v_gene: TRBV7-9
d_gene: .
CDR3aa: CASSSFSGPGGETQYF
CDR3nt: TGTGCCAGCAGCTCCTTTAGCGGGCCAGGGGGAGAGACCCAGTACTTC

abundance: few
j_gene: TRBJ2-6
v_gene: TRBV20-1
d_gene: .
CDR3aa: CSARDGRVQKKTSGANVLTF
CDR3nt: TGCAGTGCTAGAGATGGACGGGTCCAAAAAAAAACTTCTGGGGCCAACGTCCTGACTTTC

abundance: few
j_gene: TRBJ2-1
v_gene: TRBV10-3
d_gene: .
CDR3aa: CAISPLVGSNEQFF
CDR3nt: TGTGCCATCAGTCCTCTGGTAGGGTCTAATGAGCAGTTCTTC

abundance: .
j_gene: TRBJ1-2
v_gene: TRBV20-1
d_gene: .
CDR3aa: CSARANPRSVQGYTF
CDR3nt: TGCAGTGCTAGAGCTAACCCCCGCTCCGTTCAAGGCTACACCTTC

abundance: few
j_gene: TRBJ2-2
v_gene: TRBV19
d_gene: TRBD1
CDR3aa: CASSPQGAGGELFF
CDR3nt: TGTGCCAGTAGTCCCCAGGGGGCCGGCGGGGAGCTGTTTTTT

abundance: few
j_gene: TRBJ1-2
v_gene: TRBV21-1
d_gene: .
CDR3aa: CASSAPSYRGRNYGYTF
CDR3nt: TGTGCCAGCAGCGCCCCTAGCTACAGGGGTCGCAACTATGGCTACACCTTC

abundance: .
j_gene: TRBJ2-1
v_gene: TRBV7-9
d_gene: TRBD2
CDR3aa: CASSLAGTSGEQFF
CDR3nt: TGTGCCAGCAGCTTAGCGGGGACTAGCGGAGAGCAGTTCTTC

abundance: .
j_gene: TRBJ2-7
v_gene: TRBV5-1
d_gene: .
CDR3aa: CASSYEWLRNEQYF
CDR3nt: TGCGCCAGCAGCTACGAGTGGTTACGGAACGAGCAGTACTTC

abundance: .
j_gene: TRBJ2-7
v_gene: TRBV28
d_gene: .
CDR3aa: CANRSRQTPYEQYF
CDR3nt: TGTGCCAACAGGTCCCGACAGACCCCCTACGAGCAGTACTTC

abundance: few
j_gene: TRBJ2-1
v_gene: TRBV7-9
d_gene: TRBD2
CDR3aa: CASSYTSGGFNEQFF
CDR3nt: TGTGCCAGCAGCTACACTAGCGGGGGTTTCAATGAGCAGTTCTTC

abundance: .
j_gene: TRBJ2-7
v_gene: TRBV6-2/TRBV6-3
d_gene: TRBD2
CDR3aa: CAIKKTSGSAYEQYF
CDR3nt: TGTGCCATCAAGAAGACTAGCGGGAGTGCTTACGAGCAGTACTTC

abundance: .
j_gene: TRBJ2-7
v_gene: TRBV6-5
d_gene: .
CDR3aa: CTSSYSGSEQYF
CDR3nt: TGTACCAGCAGTTACTCGGGGAGCGAGCAGTACTTC

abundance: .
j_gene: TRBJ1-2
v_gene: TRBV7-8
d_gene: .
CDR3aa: CASSWGEESYGYTF
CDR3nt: TGTGCCAGCAGCTGGGGGGAGGAAAGCTATGGCTACACCTTC

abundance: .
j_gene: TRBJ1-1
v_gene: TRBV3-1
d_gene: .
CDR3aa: CASSHPNGKSLSEAFF
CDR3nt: TGTGCCAGCAGCCATCCTAACGGCAAGAGTCTCTCTGAAGCTTTCTTT

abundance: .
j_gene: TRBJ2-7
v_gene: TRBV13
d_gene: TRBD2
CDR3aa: CASSTSGSGIREQYF
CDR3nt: TGTGCCAGCAGCACTAGCGGGAGTGGAATTCGGGAGCAGTACTTC

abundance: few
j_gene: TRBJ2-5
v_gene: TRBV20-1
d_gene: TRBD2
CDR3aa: CSARGGGLRYQETQYF
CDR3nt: TGCAGTGCTAGAGGGGGGGGACTGCGGTACCAAGAGACCCAGTACTTC

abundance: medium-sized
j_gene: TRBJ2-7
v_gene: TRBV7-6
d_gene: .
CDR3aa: CASSPRLGTYEQYF
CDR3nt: TGTGCCAGCAGCCCCCGACTAGGTACCTACGAGCAGTACTTC

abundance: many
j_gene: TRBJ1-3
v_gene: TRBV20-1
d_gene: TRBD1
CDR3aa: CSARDRNSGNTIYF
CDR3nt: TGCAGTGCTAGGGACAGGAACTCTGGAAACACCATATATTTT

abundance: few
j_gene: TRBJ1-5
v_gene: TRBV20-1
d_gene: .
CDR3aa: CSARDQAELSNQPQHF
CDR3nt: TGCAGTGCTAGAGATCAGGCAGAACTTAGCAATCAGCCCCAGCATTTT

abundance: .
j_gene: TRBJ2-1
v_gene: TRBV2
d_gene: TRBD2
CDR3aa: CASSLAGIGNEQFF
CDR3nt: TGTGCCAGCAGTTTAGCGGGAATCGGCAATGAGCAGTTCTTC

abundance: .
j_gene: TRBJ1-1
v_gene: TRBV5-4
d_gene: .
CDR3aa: CASSLAMDSEAFF
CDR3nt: TGTGCCAGCAGCTTGGCCATGGACAGTGAAGCTTTCTTT

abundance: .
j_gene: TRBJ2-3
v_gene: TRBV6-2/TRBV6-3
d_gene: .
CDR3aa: CASSYFGAPGRFGDTQYF
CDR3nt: TGTGCCAGCAGTTACTTTGGGGCGCCGGGACGTTTCGGGGATACGCAGTATTTT

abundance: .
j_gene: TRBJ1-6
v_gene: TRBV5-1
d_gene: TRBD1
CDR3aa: CASSPGQGGSPLHF
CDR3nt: TGCGCCAGCAGCCCGGGACAGGGAGGTTCACCCCTCCACTTT

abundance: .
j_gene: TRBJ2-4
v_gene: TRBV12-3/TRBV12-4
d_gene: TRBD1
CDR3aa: CATKTGAGIQYF
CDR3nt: TGTGCCACTAAAACAGGGGCAGGCATTCAGTACTTC

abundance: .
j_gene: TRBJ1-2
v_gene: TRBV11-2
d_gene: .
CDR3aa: CASSLQTGFGYTF
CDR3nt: TGTGCCAGCAGCTTACAGACAGGTTTTGGCTACACCTTC

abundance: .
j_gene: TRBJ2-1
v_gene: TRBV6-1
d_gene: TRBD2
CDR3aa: CASSGGTSLSSYNEQFF
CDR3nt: TGTGCCAGCAGTGGGGGGACTAGCCTGAGCTCCTACAATGAGCAGTTCTTC

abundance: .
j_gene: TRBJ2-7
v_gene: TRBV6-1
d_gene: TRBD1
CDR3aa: CASSPQPQDRGYEQYF
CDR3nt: TGTGCCAGCAGCCCGCAACCCCAGGACAGGGGCTACGAGCAGTACTTC

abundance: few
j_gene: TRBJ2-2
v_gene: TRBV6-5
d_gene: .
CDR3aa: CASSYHRRGTGELFF
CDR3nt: TGTGCCAGCAGTTACCACAGGAGAGGGACCGGGGAGCTGTTTTTT

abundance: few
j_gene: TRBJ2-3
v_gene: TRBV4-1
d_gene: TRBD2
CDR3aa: CASSPGWGGRPSTDTQYF
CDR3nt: TGCGCCAGCAGCCCCGGTTGGGGCGGGAGACCCAGCACAGATACGCAGTATTTT

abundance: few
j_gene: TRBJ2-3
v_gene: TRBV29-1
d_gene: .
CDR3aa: CSVGDGPDTQYF
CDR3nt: TGCAGCGTTGGCGACGGACCAGATACGCAGTATTTT

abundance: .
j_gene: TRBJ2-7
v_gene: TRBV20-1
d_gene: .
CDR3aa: CSVVGYGSYEQYF
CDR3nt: TGCAGCGTTGTGGGGTACGGCTCCTACGAGCAGTACTTC

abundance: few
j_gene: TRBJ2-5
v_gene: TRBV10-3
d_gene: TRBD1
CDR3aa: CAISNRTGNGETQYF
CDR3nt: TGTGCCATCAGTAACAGGACAGGGAATGGAGAGACCCAGTACTTC

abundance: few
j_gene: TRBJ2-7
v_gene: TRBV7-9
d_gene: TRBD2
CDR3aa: CASSGTSHEQYF
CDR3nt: TGTGCCAGCAGCGGGACTAGCCACGAGCAGTACTTC